This T cell receptor (beta chain) derives from a study of blood T cells in healthy people across ages. The V end lost 7 bases, the J end lost 1 base, and 8 bases lay between the germline ends. From germline, CDR1 is SNHLY and CDR2 FYNNEI. The CDR3 spans 13 residues. Next came a second PCR, run for about 6 to 12 cycles, which used a sample-barcoded 5' primer along with a J-beta primer mix. Every cDNA was tagged by a template-switch adaptor with 12 random nucleotides. One entry per CDR3 protein, called by TCRdb with MiXCR from the 5' RACE reads. This sample carries 1.8 million or so distinct CDR3 sequences, 39% of them seen once, and the ten largest clones take about 21%. Each donor supplied approximately 10 milliliters of peripheral blood.

Specimen: blood. The TCR was taken from a human donor in good health. V gene TRBV2 combines with J gene TRBJ2-1; D unresolved. The DNA of the CDR3 is TGTGCCAGCAAGGTAGAGTCCTACAATGAGCAGTTCTTC. Translation: CASKVESYNEQFF.